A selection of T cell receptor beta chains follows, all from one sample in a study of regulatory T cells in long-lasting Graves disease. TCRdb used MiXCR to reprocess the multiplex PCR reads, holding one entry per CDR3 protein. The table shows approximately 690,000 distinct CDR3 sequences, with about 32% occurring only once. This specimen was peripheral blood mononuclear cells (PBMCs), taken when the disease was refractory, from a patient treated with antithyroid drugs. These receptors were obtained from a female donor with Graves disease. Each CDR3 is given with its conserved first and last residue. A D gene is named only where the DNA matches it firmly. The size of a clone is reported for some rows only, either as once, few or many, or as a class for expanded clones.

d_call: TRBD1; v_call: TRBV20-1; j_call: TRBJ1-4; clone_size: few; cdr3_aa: CSADRGELFF; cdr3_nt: TGCAGTGCTGACAGGGGTGAACTGTTTTTT
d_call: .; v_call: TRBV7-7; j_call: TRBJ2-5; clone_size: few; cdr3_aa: CASSSWTKETQYF; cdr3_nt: TGTGCCAGCAGCTCCTGGACTAAGGAGACCCAGTACTTC
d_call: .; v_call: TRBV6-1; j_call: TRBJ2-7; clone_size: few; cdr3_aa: CAGSPGGTALTYEQYF; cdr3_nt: TGTGCCGGATCCCCAGGGGGGACAGCTCTTACCTACGAGCAGTACTTC
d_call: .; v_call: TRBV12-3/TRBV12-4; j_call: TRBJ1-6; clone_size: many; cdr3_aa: CASSHGTANSPLHF; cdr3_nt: TGTGCCAGCAGTCACGGGACGGCAAATTCACCCCTCCACTTT
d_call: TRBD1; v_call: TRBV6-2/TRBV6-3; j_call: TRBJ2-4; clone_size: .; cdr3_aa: CASRGTGGNIQYF; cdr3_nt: TGTGCCAGCAGAGGGACAGGTGGAAACATTCAGTACTTC
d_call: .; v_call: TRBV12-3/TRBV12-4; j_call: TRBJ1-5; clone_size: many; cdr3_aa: CASSLWGAGNQPQHF; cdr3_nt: TGTGCCAGCAGCTTGTGGGGGGCAGGCAATCAGCCCCAGCATTTT
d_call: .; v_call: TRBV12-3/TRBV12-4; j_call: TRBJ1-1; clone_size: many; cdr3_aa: CASSLGEGTTEAFF; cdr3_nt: TGTGCCAGCAGTTTAGGGGAAGGGACTACTGAAGCTTTCTTT
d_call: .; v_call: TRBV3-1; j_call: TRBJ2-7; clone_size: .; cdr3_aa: CACSPDRIQTERGYTF; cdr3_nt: TGTGCCTGCAGCCCGGACAGGATCCAGACAGAGCGGGGCTATACCTTC
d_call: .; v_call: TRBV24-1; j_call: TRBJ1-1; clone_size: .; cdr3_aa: CATRRMNTEAFF; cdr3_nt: TGTGCCACCAGAAGGATGAACACTGAAGCTTTCTTT
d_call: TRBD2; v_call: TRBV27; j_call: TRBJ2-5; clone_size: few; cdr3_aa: CASSFPGTSGALLYQETQYF; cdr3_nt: TGTGCCAGCAGTTTTCCCGGGACTAGCGGGGCGCTTCTATACCAAGAGACCCAGTACTTC
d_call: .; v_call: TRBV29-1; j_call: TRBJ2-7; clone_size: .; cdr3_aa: CSVGRKLSYEQYF; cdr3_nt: TGCAGCGTTGGTAGGAAACTCTCCTACGAGCAGTACTTC
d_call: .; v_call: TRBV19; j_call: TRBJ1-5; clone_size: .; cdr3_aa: CASSMGAGLRGQPQHF; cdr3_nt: TGTGCCAGTAGTATGGGAGCAGGACTACGGGGGCAGCCCCAGCATTTT
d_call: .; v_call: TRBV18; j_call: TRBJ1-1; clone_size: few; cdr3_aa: CASSPLSTVNTEAFF; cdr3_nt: TGTGCCAGCTCACCACTATCGACAGTGAACACTGAAGCTTTCTTT
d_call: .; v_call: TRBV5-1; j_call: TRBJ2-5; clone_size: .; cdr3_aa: CASSLGGGAWKETQYF; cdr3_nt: TGCGCCAGCAGCTTGGGGGGGGGCGCATGGAAAGAGACCCAGTACTTC
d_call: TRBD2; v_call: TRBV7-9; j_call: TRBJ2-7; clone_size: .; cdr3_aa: CASSLSGTSGSYEQYF; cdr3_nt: TGTGCCAGCAGCTTATCCGGGACTAGCGGGAGCTACGAGCAGTACTTC
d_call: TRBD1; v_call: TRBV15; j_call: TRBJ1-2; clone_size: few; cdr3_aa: CATSRGQGARNNYGYTF; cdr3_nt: TGTGCCACCAGCCGAGGACAGGGGGCGCGCAACAACTATGGCTACACCTTC
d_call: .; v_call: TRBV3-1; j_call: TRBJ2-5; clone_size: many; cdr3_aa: CASSQDSQETQYF; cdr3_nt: TGTGCCAGCAGCCAGGACAGTCAAGAGACCCAGTACTTC
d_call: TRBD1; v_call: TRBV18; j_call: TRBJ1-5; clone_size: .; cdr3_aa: CASSSTIRDRNQPQHF; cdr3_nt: TGTGCCAGCTCATCTACAATCCGGGACAGAAATCAGCCCCAGCATTTT
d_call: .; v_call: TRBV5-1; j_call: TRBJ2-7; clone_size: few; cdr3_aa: CASSPGVGNEQYF; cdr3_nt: TGCGCCAGCAGCCCGGGCGTAGGGAACGAGCAGTACTTC
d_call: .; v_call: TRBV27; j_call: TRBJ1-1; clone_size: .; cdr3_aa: CASSFGGQKNTEAFF; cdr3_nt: TGTGCCAGCAGTTTCGGTGGACAGAAGAACACTGAAGCTTTCTTT
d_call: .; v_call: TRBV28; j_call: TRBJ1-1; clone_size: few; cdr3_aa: CASTKARVEAFF; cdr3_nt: TGTGCCAGCACCAAGGCCCGGGTTGAAGCTTTCTTT
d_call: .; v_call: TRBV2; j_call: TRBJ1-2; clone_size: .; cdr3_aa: CASTEERLLTGGYTF; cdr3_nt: TGTGCCAGCACCGAAGAGAGACTCCTGACGGGTGGCTACACCTTC
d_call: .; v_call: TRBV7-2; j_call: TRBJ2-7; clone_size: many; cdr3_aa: CASSLVQNYEQYF; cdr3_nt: TGTGCCAGCAGCTTGGTGCAGAACTACGAGCAGTACTTC
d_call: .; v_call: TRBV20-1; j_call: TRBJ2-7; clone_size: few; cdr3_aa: CSAYPQAASSYEQYF; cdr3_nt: TGCAGTGCTTACCCTCAGGCAGCATCCTCCTACGAGCAGTACTTC
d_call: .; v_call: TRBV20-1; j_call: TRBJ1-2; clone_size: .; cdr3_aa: CSARDPTKGSYGYTF; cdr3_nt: TGCAGTGCTAGAGATCCCACTAAGGGAAGCTATGGCTACACCTTC
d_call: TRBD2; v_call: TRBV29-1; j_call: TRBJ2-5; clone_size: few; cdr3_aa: CSADAAAGGMKTQYF; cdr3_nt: TGCAGCGCTGACGCCGCAGCGGGAGGAATGAAGACCCAGTACTTC
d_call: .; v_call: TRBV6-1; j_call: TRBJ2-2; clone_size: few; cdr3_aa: CASSPLGEARKDTGELFF; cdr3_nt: TGTGCCAGCAGCCCACTCGGGGAGGCGCGGAAGGACACCGGGGAGCTGTTTTTT
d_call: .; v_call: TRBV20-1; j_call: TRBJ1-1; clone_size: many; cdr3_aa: CSASKQDGTEAFF; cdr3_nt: TGCAGTGCTAGTAAGCAGGATGGGACTGAAGCTTTCTTT
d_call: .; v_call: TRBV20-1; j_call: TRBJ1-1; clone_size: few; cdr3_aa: CSARKRDMNTEAFF; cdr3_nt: TGCAGTGCTAGGAAGAGGGATATGAACACTGAAGCTTTCTTT
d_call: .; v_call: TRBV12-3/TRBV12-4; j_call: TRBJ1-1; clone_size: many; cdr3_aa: CASSPGHTNTEAFF; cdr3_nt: TGTGCCAGCAGCCCGGGACACACTAACACTGAAGCTTTCTTT
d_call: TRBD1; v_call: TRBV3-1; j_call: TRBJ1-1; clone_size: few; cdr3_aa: CASSHLTGETEAFF; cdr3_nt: TGTGCCAGCAGCCACCTGACAGGGGAGACTGAAGCTTTCTTT
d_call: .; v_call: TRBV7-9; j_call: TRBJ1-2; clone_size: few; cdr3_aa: CASSLIGPIGYTF; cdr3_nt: TGTGCCAGCAGCTTAATCGGGCCAATTGGCTACACCTTC
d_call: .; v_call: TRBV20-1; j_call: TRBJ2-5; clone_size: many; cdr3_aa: CSARLQGRGETQYF; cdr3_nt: TGCAGTGCTAGACTACAGGGGAGGGGAGAGACCCAGTACTTC
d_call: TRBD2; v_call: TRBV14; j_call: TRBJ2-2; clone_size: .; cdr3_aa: CASSRAGRAGELFF; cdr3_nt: TGTGCCAGCAGCCGAGCGGGAAGGGCCGGGGAGCTGTTTTTT
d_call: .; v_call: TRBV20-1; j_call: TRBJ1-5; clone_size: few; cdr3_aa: CSASRPSNQPQHF; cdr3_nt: TGCAGTGCTAGCCGGCCTAGCAATCAGCCCCAGCATTTT
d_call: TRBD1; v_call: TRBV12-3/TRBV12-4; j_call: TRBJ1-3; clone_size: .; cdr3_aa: CASSYTGGTGNTIYF; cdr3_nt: TGTGCCAGCAGCTATACAGGGGGCACTGGAAACACCATATATTTT
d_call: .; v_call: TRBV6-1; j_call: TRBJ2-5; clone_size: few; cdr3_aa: CASSEAIQETQYF; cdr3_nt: TGTGCCAGCAGTGAAGCCATACAAGAGACCCAGTACTTC
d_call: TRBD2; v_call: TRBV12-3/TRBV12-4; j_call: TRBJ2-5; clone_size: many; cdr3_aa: CASSIVAGDLAGGRETQYF; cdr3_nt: TGTGCCAGCAGCATAGTGGCGGGAGATCTGGCCGGAGGCCGAGAGACCCAGTACTTC
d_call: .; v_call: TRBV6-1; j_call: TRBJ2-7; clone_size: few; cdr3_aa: CASTNVAGGGQYF; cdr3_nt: TGTGCCAGCACGAACGTCGCTGGGGGCGGGCAGTACTTC
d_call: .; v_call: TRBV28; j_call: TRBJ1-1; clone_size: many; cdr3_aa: CATLPGNTEAFF; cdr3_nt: TGTGCCACCCTCCCGGGGAACACTGAAGCTTTCTTT
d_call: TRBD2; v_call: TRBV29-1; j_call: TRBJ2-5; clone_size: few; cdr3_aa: CSVDTSGRMLETQYF; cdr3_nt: TGCAGCGTGGATACTAGCGGGAGAATGTTGGAGACCCAGTACTTC
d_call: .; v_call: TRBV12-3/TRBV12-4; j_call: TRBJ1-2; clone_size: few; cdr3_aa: CASSPISGNRGYTF; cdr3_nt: TGTGCCAGCAGTCCGATCTCGGGCAATCGTGGCTACACCTTC
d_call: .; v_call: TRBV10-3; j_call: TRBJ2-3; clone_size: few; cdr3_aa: CAITGAWGADTQYF; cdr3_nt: TGTGCCATCACGGGGGCGTGGGGGGCAGATACGCAGTATTTT
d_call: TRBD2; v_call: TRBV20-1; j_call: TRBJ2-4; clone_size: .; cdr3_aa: CSARDSGGPIVQYF; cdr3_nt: TGCAGTGCTAGAGATTCGGGAGGGCCGATTGTTCAGTACTTC
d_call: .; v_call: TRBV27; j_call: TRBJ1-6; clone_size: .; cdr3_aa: CASSYQASSSYNSPLHF; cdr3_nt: TGTGCCAGCAGTTATCAGGCTTCCAGCTCCTATAATTCACCCCTCCACTTT
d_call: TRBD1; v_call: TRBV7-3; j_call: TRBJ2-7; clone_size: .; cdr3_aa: CASRTIGTGPYEQYF; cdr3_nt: TGTGCCAGCAGAACGATCGGGACAGGTCCCTACGAGCAGTACTTC
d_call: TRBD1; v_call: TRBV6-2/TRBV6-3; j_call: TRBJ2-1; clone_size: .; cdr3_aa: CASRGTGFNEQFF; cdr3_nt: TGTGCCAGCAGAGGGACAGGCTTCAATGAGCAGTTCTTC
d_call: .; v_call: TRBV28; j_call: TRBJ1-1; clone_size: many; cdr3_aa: CASSLPQGLNTEAFF; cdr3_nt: TGTGCCAGCAGCTTACCCCAGGGCTTGAACACTGAAGCTTTCTTT
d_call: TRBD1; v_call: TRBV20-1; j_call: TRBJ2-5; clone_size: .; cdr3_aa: CSASRTGEYQETQYF; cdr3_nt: TGCAGTGCCTCCCGGACAGGGGAGTACCAAGAGACCCAGTACTTC
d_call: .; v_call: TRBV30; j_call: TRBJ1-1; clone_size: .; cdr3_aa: CAWSVLSTRNTEAFF; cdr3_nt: TGTGCCTGGAGTGTCCTGTCGACCAGGAACACTGAAGCTTTCTTT
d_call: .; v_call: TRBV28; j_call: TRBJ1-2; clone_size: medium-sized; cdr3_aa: CASSSLTAGRSTSSNYGYTF; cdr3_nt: TGTGCCAGCAGTTCCCTAACGGCAGGCCGCTCTACATCTTCTAACTATGGCTACACCTTC
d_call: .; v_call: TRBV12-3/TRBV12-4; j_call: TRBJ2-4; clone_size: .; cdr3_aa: CASRWQGPTAKNIQYF; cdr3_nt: TGTGCCAGCAGATGGCAGGGGCCGACGGCCAAAAACATTCAGTACTTC
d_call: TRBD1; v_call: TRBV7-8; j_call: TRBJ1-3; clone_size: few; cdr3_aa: CASSYVPRQGALAGNTIYF; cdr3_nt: TGTGCCAGCAGTTATGTACCGAGACAGGGGGCTTTGGCTGGAAACACCATATATTTT
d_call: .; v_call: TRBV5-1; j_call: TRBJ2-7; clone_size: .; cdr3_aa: CASTRGAEQYF; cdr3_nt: TGCGCCAGCACCCGCGGGGCGGAGCAGTACTTC
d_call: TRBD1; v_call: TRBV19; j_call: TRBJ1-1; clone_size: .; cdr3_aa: CASSMRTGDRAFF; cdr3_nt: TGTGCCAGTAGTATGCGGACAGGGGATCGAGCTTTCTTT
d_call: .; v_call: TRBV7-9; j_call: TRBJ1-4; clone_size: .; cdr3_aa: CASSLTGVSTNEKLFF; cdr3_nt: TGTGCCAGCAGCTTAACCGGGGTGTCAACTAATGAAAAACTGTTTTTT
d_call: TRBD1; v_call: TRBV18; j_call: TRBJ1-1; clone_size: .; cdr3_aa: CASSPVDRVGAEAFF; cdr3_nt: TGTGCCAGCTCACCAGTCGACAGGGTGGGTGCTGAAGCTTTCTTT
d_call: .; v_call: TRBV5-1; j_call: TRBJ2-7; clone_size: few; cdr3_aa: CASSSRRDGVSEQYF; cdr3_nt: TGCGCCAGCAGCTCCCGCCGGGATGGGGTTAGCGAGCAGTACTTC
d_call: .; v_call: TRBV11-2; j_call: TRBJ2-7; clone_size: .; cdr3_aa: CASSQVQGTYEQYF; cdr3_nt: TGTGCCAGCAGCCAAGTTCAGGGTACCTACGAGCAGTACTTC
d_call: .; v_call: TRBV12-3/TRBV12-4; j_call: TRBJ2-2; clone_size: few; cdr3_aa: CASTPFGGANTGELFF; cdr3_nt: TGTGCCAGCACCCCCTTTGGCGGAGCAAACACCGGGGAGCTGTTTTTT